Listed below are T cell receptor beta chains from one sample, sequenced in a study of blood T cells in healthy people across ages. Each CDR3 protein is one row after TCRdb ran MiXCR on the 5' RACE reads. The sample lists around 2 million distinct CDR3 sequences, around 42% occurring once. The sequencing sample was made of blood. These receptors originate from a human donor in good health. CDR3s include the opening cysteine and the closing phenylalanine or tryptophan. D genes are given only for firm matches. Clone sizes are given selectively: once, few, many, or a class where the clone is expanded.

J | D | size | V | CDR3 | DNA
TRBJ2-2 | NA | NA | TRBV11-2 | CASSLLADTGELFF | TGTGCCAGCAGCTTGTTGGCAGACACCGGGGAGCTGTTTTTT
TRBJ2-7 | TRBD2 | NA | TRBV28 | CAARGVSYEQYF | TGTGCCGCCCGGGGGGTCTCCTACGAGCAGTACTTC
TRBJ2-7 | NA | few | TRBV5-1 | CASSIPSCEQYF | TGCGCCAGCAGCATCCCCTCCTGCGAGCAGTACTTC
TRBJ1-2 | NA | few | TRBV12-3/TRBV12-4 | CASSFSTTPSYGYTF | TGTGCCAGCAGTTTCAGTACAACACCTTCCTATGGCTACACCTTC
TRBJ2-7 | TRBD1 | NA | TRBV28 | CASFSRTGITYEQYF | TGTGCCAGCTTTTCCCGGACAGGGATTACCTACGAGCAGTACTTC
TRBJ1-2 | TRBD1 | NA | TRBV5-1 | CASSLDRGRNGYTF | TGCGCCAGCAGCCTGGACAGGGGGAGGAATGGCTACACCTTC
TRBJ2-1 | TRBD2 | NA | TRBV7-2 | CASSLSRGLGVHEQFF | TGTGCCAGCAGCTTAAGCCGGGGACTAGGAGTGCATGAGCAGTTCTTC
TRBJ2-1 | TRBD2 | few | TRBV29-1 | CSVDERGALNEQFF | TGCAGCGTTGACGAGCGGGGGGCCCTCAATGAGCAGTTCTTC
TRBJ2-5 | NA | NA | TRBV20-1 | CSANPSGRKEQYF | TGCAGTGCCAATCCTTCGGGTCGGAAGGAGCAGTACTTC
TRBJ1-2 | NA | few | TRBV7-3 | CASSSWPSPNGYTF | TGTGCCAGCAGCTCCTGGCCATCACCGAATGGCTACACCTTC
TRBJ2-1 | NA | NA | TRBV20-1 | CSTTKSHEGNEQFF | TGCAGTACTACTAAATCCCATGAGGGCAATGAGCAGTTCTTC
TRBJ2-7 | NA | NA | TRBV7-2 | CAILVGGLDEQYF | TGTGCCATCCTCGTGGGTGGCCTCGACGAGCAGTACTTC
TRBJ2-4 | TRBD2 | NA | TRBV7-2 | CASSLGTSGVAKNIQYF | TGTGCCAGCAGCTTGGGGACTAGCGGCGTAGCCAAAAACATTCAGTACTTC
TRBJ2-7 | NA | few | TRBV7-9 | CASSPRSGKDYEQYF | TGTGCCAGCAGCCCAAGGTCAGGGAAGGACTACGAGCAGTACTTC
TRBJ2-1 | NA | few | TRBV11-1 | CASSPAEGSYNEQFF | TGTGCCAGCAGCCCGGCGGAGGGCTCCTACAATGAGCAGTTCTTC
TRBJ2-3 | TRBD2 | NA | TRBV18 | CASSPSRGGVTDTQYF | TGTGCCAGCTCACCATCCCGGGGGGGAGTTACAGATACGCAGTATTTT
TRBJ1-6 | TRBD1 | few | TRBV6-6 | CASSFVGTGVSPLHF | TGTGCCAGCAGTTTTGTCGGGACAGGGGTTTCACCCCTCCACTTT
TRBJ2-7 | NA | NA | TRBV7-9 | CASSLRAHEQYF | TGTGCCAGCAGCTTGCGTGCCCACGAGCAGTACTTC
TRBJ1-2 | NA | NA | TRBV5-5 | CASTPTNLVHGYTF | TGTGCCAGCACCCCGACGAATTTGGTTCATGGCTACACCTTC
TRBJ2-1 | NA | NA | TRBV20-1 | CSASRPSPSDNEQFF | TGCAGTGCTAGCAGACCGAGTCCCTCCGACAATGAGCAGTTCTTC
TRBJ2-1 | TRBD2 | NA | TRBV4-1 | CASSQVLALGIAGVPREQFF | TGCGCCAGCAGCCAAGTTCTCGCTTTGGGGATAGCGGGGGTGCCACGGGAGCAGTTCTTC
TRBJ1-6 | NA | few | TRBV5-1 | CASRTIENSPLHF | TGCGCCAGCAGAACTATCGAGAATTCACCCCTCCACTTT
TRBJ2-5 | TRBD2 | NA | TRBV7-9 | CASSFGLAGAHHQETQYF | TGTGCCAGCAGCTTTGGACTAGCGGGGGCCCATCACCAAGAGACCCAGTACTTC
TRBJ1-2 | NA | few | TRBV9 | CASSVSKDTGHGYTF | TGTGCCAGCAGCGTAAGTAAAGACACCGGCCATGGCTACACCTTC
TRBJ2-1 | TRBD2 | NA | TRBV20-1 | CSAGHGLAGSYNEQFF | TGCAGTGCTGGACACGGACTAGCGGGCTCCTACAATGAGCAGTTCTTC
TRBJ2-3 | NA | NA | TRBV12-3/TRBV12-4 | CASTPGEGWDGTDTQYF | TGTGCCAGCACCCCTGGTGAGGGGTGGGATGGCACAGATACGCAGTATTTT
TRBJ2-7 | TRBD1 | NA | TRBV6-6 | CASGRTGGNEQYF | TGTGCCAGCGGCAGGACAGGGGGCAACGAGCAGTACTTC
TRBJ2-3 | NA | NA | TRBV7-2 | CASSLWAGYTDTQYF | TGTGCCAGCAGCTTATGGGCCGGGTACACAGATACGCAGTATTTT
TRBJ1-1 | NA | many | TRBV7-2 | CASSFSPGDTEAFF | TGCGCCAGCAGCTTCTCCCCAGGTGACACTGAAGCTTTCTTT
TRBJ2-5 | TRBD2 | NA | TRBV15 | CATSSGLAGGQETQYF | TGTGCCACCAGCAGCGGGTTAGCGGGCGGTCAAGAGACCCAGTACTTC
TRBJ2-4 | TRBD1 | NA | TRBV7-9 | CASGSETQQGLILQQYF | TGTGCCAGCGGCTCCGAAACTCAACAGGGGCTGATCTTGCAGCAGTACTTC
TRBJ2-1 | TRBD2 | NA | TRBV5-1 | CASSRDYPEQFF | TGCGCCAGCAGCCGGGACTACCCCGAGCAGTTCTTC
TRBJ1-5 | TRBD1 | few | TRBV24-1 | CATSGTGSNQPQHF | TGTGCCACCAGTGGGACAGGTAGCAATCAGCCCCAGCATTTT
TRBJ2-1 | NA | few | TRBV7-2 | CASSLIAGANYNEQFF | TGTGCCAGCAGCTTAATAGCCGGGGCTAATTACAATGAGCAGTTCTTC
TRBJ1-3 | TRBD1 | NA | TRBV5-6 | CASSTGGSWNTIYF | TGTGCCAGCAGCACAGGGGGTTCGTGGAACACCATATATTTT
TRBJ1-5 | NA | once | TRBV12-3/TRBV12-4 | CASRRSGAGNQPQHF | TGTGCCAGCAGACGATCGGGAGCTGGCAATCAGCCCCAGCATTTT
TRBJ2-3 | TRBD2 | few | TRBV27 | CASSFFGTSFSDTQYF | TGTGCCAGCAGTTTTTTCGGGACTAGCTTCTCAGATACGCAGTATTTT
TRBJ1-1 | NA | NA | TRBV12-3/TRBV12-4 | CASKLNTEAFF | TGTGCCAGCAAACTGAACACTGAAGCTTTCTTT
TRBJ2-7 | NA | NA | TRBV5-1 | CASSTRGATSSYEQYF | TGCGCCAGCAGCACAAGAGGGGCCACAAGCTCCTACGAGCAGTACTTC
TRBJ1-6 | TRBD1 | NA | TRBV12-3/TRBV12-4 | CASSLRGGVSSPLHF | TGTGCCAGCAGTTTACGAGGGGGCGTCAGTTCACCCCTCCACTTT
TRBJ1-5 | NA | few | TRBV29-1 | CSVSDGNNQPQHF | TGCAGCGTCTCTGACGGAAACAATCAGCCCCAGCATTTT
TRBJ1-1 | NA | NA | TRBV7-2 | CASSLSLGGTEAFF | TGTGCCAGCAGCTTAAGTTTGGGGGGCACTGAAGCTTTCTTT
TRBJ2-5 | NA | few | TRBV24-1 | CATSDLGAPGETQYF | TGTGCCACCAGTGATCTCGGGGCCCCCGGGGAGACCCAGTACTTC
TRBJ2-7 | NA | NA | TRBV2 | CASATRRGHSYEQYF | TGTGCCAGCGCTACTCGAAGGGGACACTCCTACGAGCAGTACTTC
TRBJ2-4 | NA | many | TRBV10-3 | CAISAKRGANIQYF | TGTGCCATCAGTGCCAAACGGGGGGCTAACATTCAGTACTTC
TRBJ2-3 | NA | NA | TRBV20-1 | CSAARFSTDTQYF | TGCAGTGCTGCACGTTTCAGCACAGATACGCAGTATTTT
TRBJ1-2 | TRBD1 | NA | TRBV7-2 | CASSFYRGSGYTF | TGTGCCAGCAGCTTTTACAGGGGTAGTGGCTACACCTTC
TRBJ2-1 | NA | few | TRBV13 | CASSLMSGRNEQFF | TGTGCCAGCAGCTTAATGTCAGGGAGAAATGAGCAGTTCTTC
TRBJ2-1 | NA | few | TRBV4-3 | CASSPLKGGEQFF | TGCGCCAGCAGCCCTCTCAAAGGTGGTGAGCAGTTCTTC
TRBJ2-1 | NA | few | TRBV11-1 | CASSLVTRLGHEQFF | TGTGCCAGCAGCTTAGTAACTAGACTCGGCCATGAGCAGTTCTTC
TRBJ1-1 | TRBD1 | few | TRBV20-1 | CSATGTGDYLTFF | TGCAGTGCTACCGGGACAGGGGACTACTTGACTTTCTTT
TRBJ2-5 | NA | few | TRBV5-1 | CASSLGAGGIQETQYF | TGCGCCAGCAGCTTGGGCGCAGGGGGGATCCAAGAGACCCAGTACTTC
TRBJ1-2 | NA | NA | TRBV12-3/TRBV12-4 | CASSSRPANYGYTF | TGTGCCAGCAGTTCTCGGCCCGCTAACTATGGCTACACCTTC
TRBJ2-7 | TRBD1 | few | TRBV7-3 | CASSITGTGGNEQYF | TGTGCCAGCAGCATAACCGGGACAGGGGGGAACGAGCAGTACTTC
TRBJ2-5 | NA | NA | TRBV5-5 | CASKPWGGQGTQYF | TGTGCCAGCAAACCTTGGGGGGGGCAAGGGACCCAGTACTTC
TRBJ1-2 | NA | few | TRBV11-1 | CASSPIGQSYTF | TGTGCCAGCAGCCCGATCGGACAGAGCTACACCTTC
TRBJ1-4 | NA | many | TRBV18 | CASSLTGNNEKLFF | TGTGCCAGCTCACTAACAGGGAATAATGAAAAACTGTTTTTT
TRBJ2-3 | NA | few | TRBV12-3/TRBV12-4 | CASSFNRADTQYF | TGTGCCAGCAGTTTTAACAGAGCAGATACGCAGTATTTT
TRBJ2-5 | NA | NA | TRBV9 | CASSVTNGETQYF | TGTGCCAGCAGCGTAACAAACGGAGAGACCCAGTACTTC